Detailed here is one T cell receptor (beta chain). These data originate in a study of OX40 agonist ivuxolimab in advanced cancers. Germline V gives CDR1 SGHRS, CDR2 YFSETQ. The CDR3 totals 16 residues. V gave up 0 bases and J gave up 1 base; unmatched junction bases: 2. Clones were sequenced by immunoSEQ multiplex PCR, and TCRdb holds only the in-frame ones, with some missing. The top ten clones hold 0.4% to 0.55% of a sample with about 93,000 clones, about 91% of them seen once. The V call is TRBV5-1, the J call TRBJ2-1, with 9 bases aligning to TRBD1. The sample in question was CD4+ or CD8+ T cells sorted from blood, obtained in a trial of the OX40 agonist ivuxolimab. This TCR came from an adult with an advanced solid tumor such as melanoma, head and neck, liver or kidney cancer. The CDR3, as DNA: TGCGCCAGCAGCTTGGGGGGACAGGGTTCCTACAATGAGCAGTTCTTC. This codes for CASSLGGQGSYNEQFF.